The subject of this entry is one TCR beta chain. Its specificity is unknown. Likely shared infections and vaccines: all three twin pairs were reared together. Sample barcodes were added at both library ends during cDNA synthesis. TCRdb itself ran the 5' RACE reads through MiXCR, one entry per CDR3 protein. The sample records 350,000 to 400,000 distinct CDR3 sequences, roughly 30% being singletons. These data come from a study of identical twins' blood T cells. Regarding the study as a whole: Twin similarity might stem from environmental factors, not only genetics. Abundant TCRbeta CDR3s overlapped more between twins than with unrelated donors.

The CDR3 has 15 residues. The V gene end was trimmed by 6 bases and the J gene end by 7 bases; junction bases not matched to a gene: 8. From germline, CDR1 is MNHEY and CDR2 SVGAGI. Sample: PBMCs. The V and J genes are TRBV6-5 and TRBJ2-1, with 11 nucleotides matching TRBD2. The TCR sequence derives from a woman aged 18-55 years in good health. For the CDR3, the DNA is TGTGCCAGCAGCAATGTAGCGGGAGGGAGAAATGAGCAGTTCTTC. Encoded protein: CASSNVAGGRNEQFF.